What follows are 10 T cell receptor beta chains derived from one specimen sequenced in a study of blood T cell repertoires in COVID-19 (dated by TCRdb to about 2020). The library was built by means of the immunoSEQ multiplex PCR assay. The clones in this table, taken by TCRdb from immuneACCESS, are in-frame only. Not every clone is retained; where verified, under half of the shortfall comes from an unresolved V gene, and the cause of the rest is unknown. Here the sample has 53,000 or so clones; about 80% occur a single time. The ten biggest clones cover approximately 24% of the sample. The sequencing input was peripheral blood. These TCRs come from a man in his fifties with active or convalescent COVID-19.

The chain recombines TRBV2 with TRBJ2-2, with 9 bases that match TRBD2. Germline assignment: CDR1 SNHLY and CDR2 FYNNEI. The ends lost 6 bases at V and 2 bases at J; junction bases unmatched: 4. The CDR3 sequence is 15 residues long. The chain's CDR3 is CASRLAGVNTGELFF. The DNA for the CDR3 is TGTGCCAGCAGATTAGCGGGGGTTAACACCGGGGAGCTGTTTTTT.

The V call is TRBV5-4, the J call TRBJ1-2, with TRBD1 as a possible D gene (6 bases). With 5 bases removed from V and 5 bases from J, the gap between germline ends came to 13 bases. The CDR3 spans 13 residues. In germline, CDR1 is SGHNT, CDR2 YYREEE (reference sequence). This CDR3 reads CASSQDREYGYTF. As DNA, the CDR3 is TGTGCCAGCAGTCAGGACAGAGAATATGGCTACACCTTC.

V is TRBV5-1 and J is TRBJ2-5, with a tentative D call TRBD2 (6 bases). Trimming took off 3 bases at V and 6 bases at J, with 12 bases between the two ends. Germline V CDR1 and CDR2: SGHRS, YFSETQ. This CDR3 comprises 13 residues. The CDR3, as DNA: TGCGCCAGCAGCTCGGTGGGAGGCCAGACCCAGTACTTC. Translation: CASSSVGGQTQYF.

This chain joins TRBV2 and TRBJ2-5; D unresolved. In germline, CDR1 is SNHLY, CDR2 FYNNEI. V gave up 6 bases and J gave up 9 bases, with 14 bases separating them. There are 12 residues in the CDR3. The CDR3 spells CASSLGVEAQYF. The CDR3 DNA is TGTGCCAGCAGCCTGGGTGTTGAGGCCCAGTACTTC. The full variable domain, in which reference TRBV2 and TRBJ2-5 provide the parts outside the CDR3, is EPEVTQTPSHQVTQMGQEVILRCVPISNHLYFYWYRQILGQKVEFLVSFYNNEISEKSEIFDDQFSVERPDGSNFTLKIRSTKLEDSAMYFCASSLGVEAQYFGPGTRLLVL.

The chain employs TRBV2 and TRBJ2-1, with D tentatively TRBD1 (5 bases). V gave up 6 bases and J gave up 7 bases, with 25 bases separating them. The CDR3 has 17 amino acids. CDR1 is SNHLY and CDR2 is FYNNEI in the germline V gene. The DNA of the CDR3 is TGTGCCAGCAGCAAGGGGTTTCGGCTACTCAGGTCTAATGAGCAGTTCTTC. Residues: CASSKGFRLLRSNEQFF.

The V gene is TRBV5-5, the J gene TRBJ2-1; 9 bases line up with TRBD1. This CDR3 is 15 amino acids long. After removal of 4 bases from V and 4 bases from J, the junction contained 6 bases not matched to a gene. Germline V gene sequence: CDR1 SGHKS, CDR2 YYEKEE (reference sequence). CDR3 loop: CASSPPGQGYNEQFF. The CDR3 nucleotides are TGTGCCAGCAGCCCGCCGGGACAGGGATACAATGAGCAGTTCTTC.

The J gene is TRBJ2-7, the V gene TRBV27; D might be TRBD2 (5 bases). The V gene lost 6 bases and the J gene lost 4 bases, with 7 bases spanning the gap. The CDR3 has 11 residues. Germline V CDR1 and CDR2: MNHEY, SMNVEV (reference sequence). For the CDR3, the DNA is TGTGCCAGCAGCTCGGGATACGAGCAGTACTTC. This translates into CASSSGYEQYF.

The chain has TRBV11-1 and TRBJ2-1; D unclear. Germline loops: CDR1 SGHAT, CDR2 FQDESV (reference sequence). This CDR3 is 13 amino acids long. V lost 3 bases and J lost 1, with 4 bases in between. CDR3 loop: CASSLASYNEQFF. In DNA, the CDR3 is TGTGCCAGCAGCTTGGCATCCTACAATGAGCAGTTCTTC.

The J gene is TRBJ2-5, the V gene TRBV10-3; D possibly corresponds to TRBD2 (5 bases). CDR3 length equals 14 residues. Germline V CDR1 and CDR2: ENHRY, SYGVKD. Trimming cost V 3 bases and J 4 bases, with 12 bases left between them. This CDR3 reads CAISDPGKGETQYF. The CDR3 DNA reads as TGTGCCATCAGTGATCCCGGGAAAGGAGAGACCCAGTACTTC.

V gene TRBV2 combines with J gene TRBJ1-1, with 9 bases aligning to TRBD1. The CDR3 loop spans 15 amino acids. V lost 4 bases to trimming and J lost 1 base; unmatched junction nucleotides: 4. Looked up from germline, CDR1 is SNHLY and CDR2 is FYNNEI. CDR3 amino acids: CASSVPGQGNTEAFF. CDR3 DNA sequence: TGTGCCAGCAGTGTCCCGGGACAGGGGAACACTGAAGCTTTCTTT.